The entry below describes one T cell receptor beta chain. No antigen is known for it. The entry originates in a study of vaccination and CD4 T cells after COVID-19. Overall study: The cells in question were stimulated using overlapping spike peptides derived from SARS-CoV-2, HCoV-NL63, HCoV-OC43 and HCoV-229E.

The sample's treatment: roughly 10-day PBMC culture with coronavirus spike peptide pools or control peptides (ViraFEST assay). Following expansion of antigen-specific T cells with peptide pools, ViraFEST then sequenced TCRs. The authors replaced half the medium with fresh IL-2 medium on days 3 and 7. CD4+ T cells that had been cultured provided DNA sequenced with the Oncomine TCR Beta short-read assay. Cultured CD4+ T cells were the source of extracted genomic DNA. TCRdb used MiXCR to reprocess the PCR reads, holding one entry per CDR3 protein. The sample consists of over 15,000 distinct CDR3 sequences, less than 80% of them appearing once. Germline CDR1 is MNHEY and CDR2 is SVGAGI. V was cut by 1 base and J by 2 bases, with 13 bases left in between. There are 16 residues in the CDR3.

The sequence derives from a human donor who had recovered from COVID-19. The chain uses TRBV6-5 and TRBJ2-3; D possibly corresponds to TRBD2 (5 bases). Source material: CD4+ T cells from blood, cultured in vitro. CDR3 sequence (DNA): TGTGCCAGCAGTTACTACTCGGGGTCTCTCACAGATACGCAGTATTTT. Protein product: CASSYYSGSLTDTQYF.